The 8 T cell receptor beta chains below all came from one sample that was sequenced in a study of fetal regulatory T cell absence and autoimmunity. TCRdb keeps only in-frame clones here, not all; method: immunoSEQ multiplex PCR. The sample lists around 100,000 clones; about two thirds were seen once. Sequencing used pancreas tissue. Receptors were obtained from a male donor with IPEX syndrome.

This clone was observed a few times. The J gene is TRBJ2-1, the V gene TRBV5-1; 9 bases match TRBD1. The CDR3 totals 13 residues. Germline values: CDR1 SGHRS, CDR2 YFSETQ. Losses at the gene ends were 6 bases for V and 6 bases for J; bases not matched to a gene: 4. DNA for the CDR3: TGCGCCAGCACCGGGACAGGGCTCAATGAGCAGTTCTTC. Translating it yields CASTGTGLNEQFF.

This clone was seen only once. The genes are TRBV13 and TRBJ1-1, with TRBD1 matching 8 bases. J was trimmed by 4 bases and V by 4 bases; bases with no gene match: 8. Germline CDR1 and CDR2: PRHDT and FYEKMQ (reference sequence). The CDR3 has 15 residues. The DNA for the CDR3 is TGTGCCAGCAGCTACTACAGGGGGAGGCCCACTGAAGCTTTCTTT. Translation gives CASSYYRGRPTEAFF.

This rearrangement joins TRBV11-2 to TRBJ2-7; 8 positions match TRBD1. Looked up from germline, CDR1 is SGHAT and CDR2 is FQNNGV. This CDR3 has 13 amino acids. V was pared by 5 bases and J by 2 bases, with 2 bases of the junction left unmatched. For the CDR3, the DNA is TGTGCCAGCAGCCGGGACAGGCCCTACGAGCAGTACTTC. This translates into CASSRDRPYEQYF. Based on the CDR3 plus reference TRBV11-2 and TRBJ2-7, the full variable domain is EAGVAQSPRYKIIEKRQSVAFWCNPISGHATLYWYQQILGQGPKLLIQFQNNGVVDDSQLPKDRFSAERLKGVDSTLKIQPAKLEDSAVYLCASSRDRPYEQYFGPGTRLTVT.

The chain carries TRBV5-6 and TRBJ1-2, with TRBD1 as a possible D gene (5 bases). Trimming took 5 bases from V and 5 from J, leaving 22 bases between them. The CDR3 runs 16 residues. Looked up from germline, CDR1 is SGHDT and CDR2 is YYEEEE. Here the CDR3 DNA reads TGTGCCAGCAGACAATTAAAAGGGGAGGGACGTTATGGCTACACCTTC. Residues: CASRQLKGEGRYGYTF.

The chain links TRBV7-9 to TRBJ2-5, with 7 positions matching TRBD1. Unmatched junction bases numbered 6, after V lost 2 bases and J lost 0 bases. Germline CDR1 is SEHNR and CDR2 is FQNEAQ (reference sequence). The CDR3 extends over 16 amino acids. The CDR3 spells CASSLRDSPYQETQYF. The CDR3 bases are TGTGCCAGCAGCTTAAGGGACAGCCCATACCAAGAGACCCAGTACTTC.

The table lists this clone with a count of one. J is TRBJ1-5 and V is TRBV4-1, with D unclear. The CDR3 extends over 15 amino acids. Germline-derived CDR1 and CDR2 are MGHRA and YSYEKL. Trimming stripped 0 bases from V and 7 bases from J, with 13 bases between. CDR3 sequence: CASSQEPIGKQPQHF. The CDR3 DNA reads as TGCGCCAGCAGCCAAGAGCCGATAGGGAAACAGCCCCAGCATTTT.

The J gene is TRBJ1-1, the V gene TRBV10-1; a possible D gene is TRBD1 (5 bases). Trimming removed 2 bases at V and 4 bases at J, with 5 bases between. Germline V gene lookup returns CDR1 WNHNN and CDR2 SYGVQD (reference sequence). The CDR3 loop spans 12 amino acids. The CDR3 reads CASSEQGTEAFF. The CDR3 DNA is TGCGCCAGCAGTGAGCAGGGCACTGAAGCTTTCTTT.

The V and J genes are TRBV5-6 and TRBJ1-2; D not resolved. The CDR3 has 18 amino acids. Trimming pared 4 bases from V and 4 bases from J, leaving 26 bases between. Germline V gives CDR1 SGHDT, CDR2 YYEEEE. The CDR3 DNA reads TGTGCCAGCAGCCTCCCCTCCCTCCGGGAGCCGACTGGCTATGGCTACACCTTC. It codes for CASSLPSLREPTGYGYTF.